One TCR beta chain is described in this entry. A few counts support this clone. Its antigen remains undetermined. Base quality data are lacking; no much larger clone is found one base away. This entry comes from a study of beta chain features in type 1 diabetes (dated by TCRdb to 2017 to 2018). Some background on the complete study: No differences in mean age, gender distribution, total cell number or subset yield were found between patients and healthy donors. A total of some 100,000,000 sorted cells were examined across all samples, and a strong correlation was observed between cell number per subset and RNA yield. In the study, recently diagnosed type 1 diabetes patients and matched healthy donors were compared on the TCRB repertoires of their sorted circulating CD4+ T cell subsets. Naive and central memory subsets were obtained from all 30 or so donors, but regulatory and stem cell-like memory subsets were isolated from only 8 patients and 8 healthy donors.

The entire isolated RNA was reverse transcribed using the High Capacity cDNA Reverse Transcription Kit, and thus expressed TCRB transcripts were sequenced. Naive, central memory and regulatory T cell samples underwent deep immunoSEQ sequencing, averaging around 4 million total reads per sample. After sorted cells were lysed in RLT buffer, RNA was extracted with DNase-treated RNeasy Micro or Mini kits, with the choice depending on cell number. To prevent cross-contamination, every cell subset was processed on its own, while patient and healthy donor samples were processed together. The immunoSEQ multiplex PCR was used to amplify TCRB sequences from cDNA, generating 87-bp fragments that spanned the CDR3 region. Amplicons were sequenced on the Illumina HiSeq platform. In the original analysis: Synthetic template baselines were used to correct PCR bias computationally, reads within Hamming distance 2 were collapsed, and singletons that could not be merged were discarded. Reads were aligned against IMGT so that V, D and J genes, CDR3 length and insertions or deletions at six rearrangement sites could be assigned. Within each subset, clonotype counts were normalized to sorted cell number, after which true diversity and Gini coefficients were computed with the tcR R package. Repertoire sharing was quantified using the overlap coefficient calculated on TCRB nucleotide sequences. Out-of-frame TCRB sequences from naive cells were analyzed as a proxy for the pre-selection repertoire. Imported from immuneACCESS, the table was reduced by TCRdb to in-frame sequences with V and J called. These copies leave out some clones; in studies compared against another copy, an unresolved V gene accounts for under half, and the cause of the remainder is not known. That table gives V, J and clone size, and the DNA gave D and trimming. The sample contains 500,000 to 800,000 clones, 9.5% to 15% of them found a single time. 0.095% to 0.15% of the sample goes to the ten largest clones.

Paper-wide results and their limitations: Naive, central memory and regulatory TCRB repertoires appeared to be more alike among patients than among healthy donors. PCR might favor shorter templates, but patient and control samples were amplified and corrected together, so any skew would affect both groups equally. Because the HLA sub-analyses included only small numbers of individuals, any influence of HLA type on TCRB rearrangement was left unresolved. Type 1 diabetes patients showed a moderate but significant shortening of TCRB CDR3 length in all four CD4+ subsets. At VDJ recombination sites, patients with type 1 diabetes made fewer insertions and deleted more nucleotides, a pattern implying thymic rearrangement abnormalities. Because cDNA rather than genomic DNA was sequenced, highly expressing activated cells could have been over-represented, although no difference in activation and CD3 levels was found between groups.

Each donor gave one peripheral blood draw, around 100 mL on average, collected into heparinised tubes. Using a panel that included CD45RO, CCR7, CD25, CD127, CD95 and CD27, naive, central memory, regulatory and stem cell-like memory CD4+ T cells were sorted on a BD FACSAria II. All sorted populations exceeded 98% purity. PBMCs were isolated right away by Lymphoprep density gradient centrifugation and were stained directly, without culture. So that batch effects would be minimized, each experiment stained and sorted samples in pairs, pairing one healthy donor with one patient. The source is a man aged 25 to 45 with type 1 diabetes. The sample comprised naive CD4+ T cells from blood. Per the publication, the cell subset or site label means: true naive CD4+ T cells.

Here is the DNA: TGTGCCAGCAGCTTAGACATCTCTGGGGCCAACGTCCTGACTTTC. Its protein reads: CASSLDISGANVLTF. The V and J genes are TRBV9 and TRBJ2-6; the D gene is not confidently resolved. CDR1 and CDR2, looked up from the germline V gene, are SGDLS and YYNGEE. From cysteine to phenylalanine, the CDR3 is 15 amino acids long. Here the CDR3 DNA is all that survives: 45 bases in frame from base 1. Deletion took 4 bases off V and 0 bases off J, with a span of 8 bases between the germline ends.